A selection of T cell receptor beta chains follows, all from one sample in a study of T cell repertoires in cytomegalovirus infection. TCRdb reprocessed the reads via MiXCR and lists one record per CDR3 protein. Among about 490,000 distinct CDR3 sequences, approximately 15% were seen once, and the ten largest hold about 24%. Sequenced sample: CD8+ T cells from PBMCs. These receptors were taken from a human donor in good health (CMV status not recorded). Some clones in this sample may be carry-over from other donors' samples. The conserved cysteine and the conserved F or W are not part of the CDR3 here.

v_gene	CDR3aa
TRBV28	ASSSRSYGYT
TRBV7-3	ASSPDSGTEAF
TRBV20-1	SAYSRDRGPGELF
TRBV7-8	AIAEPTGEMGEQY
TRBV12-3/TRBV12-4	ASSPGPVNIQY
TRBV27	ASSHRDRGFSPLH
TRBV7-2	ASSTGVRTVAF
TRBV12-3/TRBV12-4	ASSLKGFHGELF
TRBV7-9	ASGLEGIQETQY
TRBV6-1	ASTTGESNQPQH
TRBV6-6	ASSQRDRAKNIQY
TRBV10-3	AISPDRLNTEAF
TRBV4-1	ASIQDSRTGGVGTEAF
TRBV7-9	ASSPSGLAGNHNEQF
TRBV28	ASSLRGYGGLSYNEQF
TRBV10-3	ATGISNTEAF
TRBV6-6	ASSLSLAAETQY
TRBV7-9	ASSLAPGASLIEAF
TRBV29-1	SVEDWGGGDSGNTIY
TRBV2	ASSPRASSYNEQF
TRBV28	ASSSSHRTSGYNEQF
TRBV7-8	ASSLGLGGGFDGYT